One sample yielded the 11 T cell receptor beta chains listed below, sequenced in a study of blood T cell repertoires in COVID-19. Sequenced by immunoSEQ multiplex PCR; TCRdb stores in-frame clones only, minus some. The data contain roughly 160,000 clones, 84% of them singletons. The sequencing input was peripheral blood. These receptors were taken from a man aged 18 to 30 with active or convalescent COVID-19.

The chain combines TRBV6-1 with TRBJ2-2, with D perhaps TRBD2 (6 bases). The CDR3 totals 18 residues. V was trimmed by 3 bases and J by 1 base, leaving 18 bases between them. From germline, CDR1 is MNHNS and CDR2 SASEGT. In DNA form, the CDR3 reads TGTGCCAGCAGTGATAGGGCAAGGTGGCGGGGGAACACCGGGGAGCTGTTTTTT. Its protein product is CASSDRARWRGNTGELFF.

CDR3 sequence: CASSQAGTARELFF. The CDR3 DNA reads as TGTGCCAGCAGCCAAGCCGGGACAGCCAGGGAGCTGTTTTTT. This chain joins TRBV14 and TRBJ2-2, with 7 positions matching TRBD1. V shed 1 base and J 9 bases; nucleotides not matched to a gene: 5. The germline V gene encodes CDR1 SGHDN and CDR2 FVKESK. The CDR3 is 14 residues long.

The chain links TRBV5-6 to TRBJ1-1, with 7 bases identical to TRBD1. Looked up from germline, CDR1 is SGHDT and CDR2 is YYEEEE. The CDR3 contains 14 residues. V shed 4 bases and J 5 bases; nucleotides not matched to a gene: 8. For the CDR3, the DNA is TGTGCCAGCAGCCGACCGACAGGGCGGACTGAAGCTTTCTTT. Its protein product is CASSRPTGRTEAFF.

This clone was picked up one time. V usage is TRBV7-7 and J usage is TRBJ2-7; D might be TRBD1 (5 bases). CDR1 is SSHAT and CDR2 is FNYEAQ in the germline V gene (reference sequence). V was cut by 0 bases and J by 5 bases, with 14 bases left in between. This CDR3 has 15 amino acids. CDR3 protein: CASSLAQGLEHEQYF. In nucleotides, the CDR3 is TGTGCCAGCAGCTTAGCTCAGGGATTGGAGCACGAGCAGTACTTC.

V and J are TRBV7-2 and TRBJ1-2; D is perhaps TRBD1 (6 bases). The germline V gene has CDR1 SGHTA and CDR2 FQGNSA. Trimming shortened V by 6 bases and J by 5 bases, and 7 bases separated the two germline ends. The CDR3 consists of 11 residues. This chain's CDR3 is CASRGQYGYTF. CDR3 sequence (DNA): TGTGCCAGCAGAGGACAGTATGGCTACACCTTC.

V gene TRBV7-2 combines with J gene TRBJ1-5, with D maybe TRBD1 (6 bases). Per the germline V gene, CDR1 is SGHTA and CDR2 is FQGNSA. CDR3 size: 16 residues. V was shortened by 5 bases and J by 1 base, with 15 bases between the two germline ends. CDR3 sequence reads: CASSLEGTLSNQPQHF. The DNA of the CDR3 is TGTGCCAGCAGCCTAGAGGGGACATTGAGCAATCAGCCCCAGCATTTT.

The chain uses TRBV27 and TRBJ1-4, with TRBD1 matching over 9 bases. CDR1 and CDR2 from the germline V gene are MNHEY and SMNVEV (reference sequence). Trimming took 3 bases from V and 6 from J; bases not matched to a gene: 2. This CDR3 comprises 14 residues. The CDR3: CASSFTGGDEKLFF. In DNA form, the CDR3 reads TGTGCCAGCAGTTTTACAGGGGGCGATGAAAAACTGTTTTTT.

CDR3 region: CASSLGPRSYEQYF. As DNA, the CDR3 is TGTGCCAGCAGCTTGGGTCCGCGCTCCTACGAGCAGTACTTC. The rearrangement uses TRBV5-5 and TRBJ2-7, with D hard to call. This CDR3 is 14 amino acids long. Trimming took off 0 bases at V and 0 bases at J, with 7 bases between the two ends. Germline V gene data show CDR1 as SGHKS and CDR2 as YYEKEE (reference sequence). Drawing the rest from reference TRBV5-5 and TRBJ2-7, the complete variable domain is DAGVTQSPTHLIKTRGQQVTLRCSPISGHKSVSWYQQVLGQGPQFIFQYYEKEERGRGNFPDRFSARQFPNYSSELNVNALLLGDSALYLCASSLGPRSYEQYFGPGTRLTVT.

The rearrangement joins TRBV6-6 to TRBJ2-5; D might be TRBD1 (5 bases). Germline V gives CDR1 MNHNY, CDR2 SVGAGI (reference sequence). There are 14 residues in the CDR3. Trimming took 2 bases from V and 0 from J, leaving 7 bases between them. The CDR3 region is CASSYGHNQETQYF. DNA of the CDR3: TGTGCCAGCAGTTACGGACACAACCAAGAGACCCAGTACTTC.

This clone has only a few counts. V is TRBV7-8 and J is TRBJ2-2; TRBD1 matches at 7 bases. The length of the CDR3 is 13 residues. Trimming removed 10 bases from V and 4 bases from J; junction bases left unmatched: 6. In germline, CDR1 is SGHVS, CDR2 FQNEAQ. The CDR3 DNA reads as TGTGCCACTCGACAGGGCCCCACCGGGGAGCTGTTTTTT. Translated, it gives CATRQGPTGELFF.

The chain carries TRBV29-1 and TRBJ1-1, with 8 bases that match TRBD1. The CDR3 runs 15 residues. Germline V CDR1 and CDR2: SQVTM, ANQGSEA. J lost 1 base, V lost 6 bases, and 10 bases had no gene match. The CDR3 sequence: CSVNPLRGPNTEAFF. The CDR3 DNA reads as TGCAGCGTCAACCCTCTCAGGGGGCCGAACACTGAAGCTTTCTTT.